Sequencing of this TCR beta chain was carried out in a study of control samples from healthy donors and cancer patients. The CDR3 contains 15 residues. V lost 1 base to trimming and J lost 6 bases, with 13 bases between them. Germline loops: CDR1 LGHNA, CDR2 YNFKEQ. The assay was immunoSEQ multiplex PCR, and TCRdb's table has in-frame clones only and misses some. The sample holds roughly 88,000 clones; roughly 91% are singletons and the top ten take approximately 15%. The chain couples TRBV4-2 to TRBJ1-5; D remains unclear. Sequenced: blood. This receptor was taken from a man in his fifties in good health. The CDR3 nucleotides are TGTGCCAGCAGCCAAGGACCGTCAATCTTTCAGCCCCAGCATTTT. Translation gives CASSQGPSIFQPQHF.